This T cell receptor (beta chain) was identified in a study of technical replicates of blood from a few donors. Trimming cost V 6 bases and J 5 bases, with 20 bases left between them. Per germline, CDR1 ENHRY and CDR2 SYGVKD. The CDR3 sequence is 15 residues long. Profiling relied on immunoSEQ multiplex PCR, and the TCRdb table lists in-frame clones only, not all of them. Altogether roughly 70,000 clones are present, around 97% being singletons, with the ten largest covering about 0.24%. Sequenced: T cells isolated from PBMCs. The J gene is TRBJ2-7, the V gene TRBV10-3; D perhaps matches TRBD1 (6 bases). The TCR originated in a human donor in good health. The CDR3 DNA reads as TGTGCCATCAGCGCCCGACAGGACCTGTCGGACGAGCAGTACTTC. This encodes CAISARQDLSDEQYF.